Sequencing of this T cell receptor (beta chain) was carried out in a study of identical twins. In its sample, this clonotype was seen many times. The donor group consisted entirely of healthy Caucasians. TCRdb analysed the 5' RACE reads with MiXCR anew, one entry per CDR3 protein. Here the sample spans 450,000 to 650,000 distinct CDR3 sequences, around 9.6% being singletons. CDR3 length equals 13 residues. Germline lookup yields CDR1 DFQATT and CDR2 SNEGSKA (reference sequence). V lost 5 bases and J lost 5, with 13 bases in between. This sample was also put to use in a study of yellow fever vaccine responses in identical twins.

This sequence was found in a woman in her late teens or twenties in good health. The gene calls are TRBV20-1 and TRBJ2-1; D not certain. The sequencing input was PBMCs. In DNA form, the CDR3 reads TGCAGTGCTGTAGGAGAAGGTCACAATGAGCAGTTCTTC. This translates into CSAVGEGHNEQFF.